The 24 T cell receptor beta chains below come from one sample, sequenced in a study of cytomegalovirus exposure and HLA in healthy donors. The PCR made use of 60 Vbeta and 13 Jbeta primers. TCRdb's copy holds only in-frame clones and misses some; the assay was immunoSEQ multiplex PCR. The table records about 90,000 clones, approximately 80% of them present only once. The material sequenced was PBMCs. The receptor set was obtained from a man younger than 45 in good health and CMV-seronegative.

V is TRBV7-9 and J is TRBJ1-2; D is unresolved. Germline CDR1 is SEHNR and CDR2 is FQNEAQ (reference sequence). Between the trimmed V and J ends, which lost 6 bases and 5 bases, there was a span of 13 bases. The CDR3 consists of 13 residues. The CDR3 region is CASSQVARYGYTF. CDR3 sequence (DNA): TGTGCCAGCAGTCAAGTGGCGCGGTATGGCTACACCTTC.

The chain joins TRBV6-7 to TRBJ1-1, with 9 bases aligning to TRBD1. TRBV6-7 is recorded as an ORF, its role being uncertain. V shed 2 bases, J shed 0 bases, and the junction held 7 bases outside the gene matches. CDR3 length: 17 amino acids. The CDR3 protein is CASSYGWDRDMNTEAFF. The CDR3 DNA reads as TGTGCCAGCAGTTACGGGTGGGACAGGGACATGAACACTGAAGCTTTCTTT.

The CDR3: CASSDRSSGNTIYF. The CDR3 coding sequence is TGCGCCAGCAGCGACAGGAGCTCTGGAAACACCATATATTTT. This chain joins TRBV5-1 and TRBJ1-3; a weak D match, TRBD1 (6 bases). Trimming pared 4 bases from V and 0 bases from J, leaving 8 bases between. The CDR3 has 14 residues. The germline V gene encodes CDR1 SGHRS and CDR2 YFSETQ.

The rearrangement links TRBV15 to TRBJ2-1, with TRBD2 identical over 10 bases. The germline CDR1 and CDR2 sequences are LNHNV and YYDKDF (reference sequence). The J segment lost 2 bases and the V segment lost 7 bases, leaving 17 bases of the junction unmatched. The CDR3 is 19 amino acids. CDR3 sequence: CATNTLRMGGLAAYNEQFF. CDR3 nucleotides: TGTGCCACCAACACCCTAAGGATGGGTGGACTAGCGGCCTACAATGAGCAGTTCTTC.

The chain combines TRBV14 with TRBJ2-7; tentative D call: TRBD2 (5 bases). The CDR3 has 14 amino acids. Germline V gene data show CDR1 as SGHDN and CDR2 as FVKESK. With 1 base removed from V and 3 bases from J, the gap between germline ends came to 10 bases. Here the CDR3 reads CASSQAQRNYEQYF. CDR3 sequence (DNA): TGTGCCAGCAGCCAAGCCCAGCGGAACTACGAGCAGTACTTC.

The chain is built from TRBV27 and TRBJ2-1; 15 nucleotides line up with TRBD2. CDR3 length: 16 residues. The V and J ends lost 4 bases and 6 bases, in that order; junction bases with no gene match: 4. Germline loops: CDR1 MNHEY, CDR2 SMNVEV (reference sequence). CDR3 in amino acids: CASSYRTSGGANEQFF. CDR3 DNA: TGTGCCAGCAGTTACCGGACTAGCGGGGGGGCCAATGAGCAGTTCTTC.

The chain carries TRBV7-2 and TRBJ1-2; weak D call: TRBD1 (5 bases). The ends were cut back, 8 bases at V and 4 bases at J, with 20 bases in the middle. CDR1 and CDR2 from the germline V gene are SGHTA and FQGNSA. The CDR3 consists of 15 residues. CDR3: CASQRGREGLYGYTF. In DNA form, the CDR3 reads TGTGCCAGCCAAAGGGGCAGGGAAGGGCTCTATGGCTACACCTTC.

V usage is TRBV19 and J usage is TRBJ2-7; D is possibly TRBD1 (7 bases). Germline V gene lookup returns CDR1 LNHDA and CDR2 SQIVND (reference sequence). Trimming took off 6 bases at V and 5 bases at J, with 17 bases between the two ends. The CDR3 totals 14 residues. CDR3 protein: CASRSQGRGNEQYF. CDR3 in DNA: TGTGCCAGTAGGTCACAGGGGCGCGGGAACGAGCAGTACTTC.

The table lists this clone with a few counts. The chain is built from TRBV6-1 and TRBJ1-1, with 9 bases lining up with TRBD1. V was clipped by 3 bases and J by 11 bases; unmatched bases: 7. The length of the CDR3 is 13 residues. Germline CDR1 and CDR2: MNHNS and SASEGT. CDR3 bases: TGTGCCAGCAGTGACGGGGGACAGGGTAAGGCTTTCTTT. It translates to CASSDGGQGKAFF.

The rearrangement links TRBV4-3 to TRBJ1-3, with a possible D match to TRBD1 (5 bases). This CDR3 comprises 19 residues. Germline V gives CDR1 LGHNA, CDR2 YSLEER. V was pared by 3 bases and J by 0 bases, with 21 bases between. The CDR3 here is CASSHGAGREFLSGNTIYF. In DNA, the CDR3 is TGCGCCAGCAGCCATGGGGCTGGCAGGGAATTCCTCTCTGGAAACACCATATATTTT.

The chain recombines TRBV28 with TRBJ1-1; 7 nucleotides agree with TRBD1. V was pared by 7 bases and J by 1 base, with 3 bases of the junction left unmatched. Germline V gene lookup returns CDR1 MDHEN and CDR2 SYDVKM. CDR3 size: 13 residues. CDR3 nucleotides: TGTGCCAGCACTGAGGGGGCGAACACTGAAGCTTTCTTT. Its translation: CASTEGANTEAFF.

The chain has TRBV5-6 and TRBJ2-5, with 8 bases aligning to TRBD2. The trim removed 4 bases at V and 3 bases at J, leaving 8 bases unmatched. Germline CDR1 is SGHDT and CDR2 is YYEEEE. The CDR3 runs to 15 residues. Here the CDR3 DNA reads TGTGCCAGCAGCCCCGGGGGGGGATTAAAAGAGACCCAGTACTTC. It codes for CASSPGGGLKETQYF. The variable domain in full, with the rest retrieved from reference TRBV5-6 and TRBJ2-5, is DAGVTQSPTHLIKTRGQQVTLRCSPKSGHDTVSWYQQALGQGPQFIFQYYEEEERQRGNFPDRFSGHQFPNYSSELNVNALLLGDSALYLCASSPGGGLKETQYFGPGTRLLVL.

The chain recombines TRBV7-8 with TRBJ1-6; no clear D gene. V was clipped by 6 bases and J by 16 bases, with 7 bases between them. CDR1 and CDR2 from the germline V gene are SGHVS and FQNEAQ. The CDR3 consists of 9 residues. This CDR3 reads CASSPPLHF. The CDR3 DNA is TGTGCCAGCAGTCCCCCTCTCCACTTT.

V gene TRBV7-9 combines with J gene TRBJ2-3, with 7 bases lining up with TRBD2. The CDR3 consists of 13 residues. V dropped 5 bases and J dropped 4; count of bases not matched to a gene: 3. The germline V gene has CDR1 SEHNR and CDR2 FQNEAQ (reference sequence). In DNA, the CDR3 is TGTGCCAGCAGCCCGGGGGGTTCAGATACGCAGTATTTT. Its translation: CASSPGGSDTQYF.

The CDR3, as DNA: TGTGCCAGCAGCTGGAGCAGGGGGGTGGATTCACCCCTCCACTTT. Translated: CASSWSRGVDSPLHF. The J gene is TRBJ1-6, the V gene TRBV12-1; TRBD1, the table's D call, was not compared with the DNA. TRBV12-1 has pseudogene status. The CDR3 is made up of 15 amino acids.

CDR3: CASSQGVRRGAEAFF. CDR3 DNA sequence: TGCGCCAGCAGCCAAGGTGTTCGGAGAGGTGCTGAAGCTTTCTTT. V is TRBV4-3 and J is TRBJ1-1; D remains ambiguous. Germline CDR1 and CDR2: LGHNA and YSLEER. V was clipped by 1 base and J by 6 bases, with 15 bases between them. This CDR3 contains 15 residues.

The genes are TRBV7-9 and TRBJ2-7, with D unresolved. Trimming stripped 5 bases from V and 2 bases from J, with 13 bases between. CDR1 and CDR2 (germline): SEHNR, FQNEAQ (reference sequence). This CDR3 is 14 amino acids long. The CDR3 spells CASSPRLLTYEQYF. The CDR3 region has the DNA TGTGCCAGCAGCCCGCGACTCCTTACCTACGAGCAGTACTTC.

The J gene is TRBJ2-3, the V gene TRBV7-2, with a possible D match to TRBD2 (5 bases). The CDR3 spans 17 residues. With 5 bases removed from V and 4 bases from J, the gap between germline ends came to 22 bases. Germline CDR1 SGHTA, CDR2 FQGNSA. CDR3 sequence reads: CASSPPPGKETPDTQYF. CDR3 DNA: TGTGCCAGCAGCCCCCCTCCGGGGAAAGAGACCCCAGATACGCAGTATTTT.

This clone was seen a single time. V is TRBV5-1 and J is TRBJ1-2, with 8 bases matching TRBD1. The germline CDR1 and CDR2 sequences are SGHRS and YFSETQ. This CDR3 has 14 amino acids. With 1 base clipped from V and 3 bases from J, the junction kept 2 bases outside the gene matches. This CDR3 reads CASSLSGGHYGYTF. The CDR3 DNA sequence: TGCGCCAGCAGCTTGTCAGGGGGCCACTATGGCTACACCTTC.

CDR3 sequence reads: CASGSGLAGGEGTDTQYF. The CDR3 coding sequence is TGTGCTAGTGGTTCCGGACTAGCGGGGGGAGAGGGAACAGATACGCAGTATTTT. The V gene is TRBV12-5, the J gene TRBJ2-3, with TRBD2 matching over 14 bases. V shed 4 bases, J shed 3 bases, and the junction held 9 bases outside the gene matches. This CDR3 is built from 18 residues. Germline assignment: CDR1 LGHNT and CDR2 FRNRAP. Combining the CDR3 with reference TRBV12-5 and TRBJ2-3 gives the whole variable domain DARVTQTPRHKVTEMGQEVTMRCQPILGHNTVFWYRQTMMQGLELLAYFRNRAPLDDSGMPKDRFSAEMPDATLATLKIQPSEPRDSAVYFCASGSGLAGGEGTDTQYFGPGTRLTVL.

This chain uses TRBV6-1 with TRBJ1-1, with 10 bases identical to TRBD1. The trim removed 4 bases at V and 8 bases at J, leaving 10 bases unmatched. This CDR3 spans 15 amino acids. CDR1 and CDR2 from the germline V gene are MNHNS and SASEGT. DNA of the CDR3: TGTGCCAGCAGTGGACAGGGGGCTATCCTAGGGGAAGCTTTCTTT. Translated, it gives CASSGQGAILGEAFF.

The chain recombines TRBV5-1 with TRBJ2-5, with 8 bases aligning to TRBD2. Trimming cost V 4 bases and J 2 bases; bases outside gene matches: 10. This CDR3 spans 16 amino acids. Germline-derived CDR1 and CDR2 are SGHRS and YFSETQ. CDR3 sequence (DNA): TGCGCCAGCAGCCCCCCTACCGGCGGGGGGCAAGAGACCCAGTACTTC. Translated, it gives CASSPPTGGGQETQYF.

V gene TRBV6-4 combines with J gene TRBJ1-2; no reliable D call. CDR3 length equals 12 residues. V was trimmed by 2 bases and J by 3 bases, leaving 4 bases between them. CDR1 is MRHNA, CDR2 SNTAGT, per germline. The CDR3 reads CASSDGYYGYTF. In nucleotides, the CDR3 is TGTGCCAGCAGTGACGGCTACTATGGCTACACCTTC.

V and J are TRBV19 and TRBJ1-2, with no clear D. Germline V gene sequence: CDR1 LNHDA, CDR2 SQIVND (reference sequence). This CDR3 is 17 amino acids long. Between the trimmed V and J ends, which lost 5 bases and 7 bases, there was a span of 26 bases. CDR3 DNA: TGTGCCAGTAGTGATATTCACATTGGGAAGCGGATGGCTGGCTACACCTTC. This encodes CASSDIHIGKRMAGYTF.